This T cell receptor (beta chain) stems from a study of identical twins. Study observations and caveats: The presence of invariant MAIT and iNKT cells could partly confound analyses of zero-insertion sequences.

The V and J ends lost 0 bases and 0 bases respectively, with 9 bases between them. CDR3 length equals 15 residues. Germline values: CDR1 SGDLS, CDR2 YYNGEE. TCRdb called the 5' RACE reads again in MiXCR, with one record for every CDR3 protein. The profile shows 600,000 to 700,000 distinct CDR3 sequences, about 20% of them singletons. This clonotype has just a few counts. What it binds is not known. These records were also assigned to another study, of T cells expressing NK-cell markers. As reported in that work: Of CD8+ T cells, roughly 1.0-7.5% belonged to dominant NKG2C+ clonotypes in roughly 6 donors. Several donors' CD3+CD56-NKG2C+ cells were dominated by the same clonotypes.

The J gene is TRBJ1-2, the V gene TRBV9; D is unresolved. The clonotype comes from a woman aged 18 to 35 in good health. Input material: PBMCs. CDR3 sequence (DNA): TGTGCCAGCAGCGTAGGGGCAGCTACTAACTATGGCTACACCTTC. It specifies CASSVGAATNYGYTF.